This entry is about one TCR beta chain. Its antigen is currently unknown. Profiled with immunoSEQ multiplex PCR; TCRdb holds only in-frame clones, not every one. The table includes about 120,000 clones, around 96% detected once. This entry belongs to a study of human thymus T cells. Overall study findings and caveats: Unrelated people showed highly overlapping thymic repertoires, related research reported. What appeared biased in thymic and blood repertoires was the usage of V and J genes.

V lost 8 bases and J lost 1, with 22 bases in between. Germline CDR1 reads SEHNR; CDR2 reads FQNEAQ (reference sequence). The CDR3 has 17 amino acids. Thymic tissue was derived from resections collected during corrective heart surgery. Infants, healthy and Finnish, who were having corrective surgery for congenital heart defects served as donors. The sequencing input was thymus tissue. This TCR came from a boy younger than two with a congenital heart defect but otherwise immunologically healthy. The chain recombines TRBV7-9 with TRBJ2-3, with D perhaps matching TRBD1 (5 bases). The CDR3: CASALGWQGGGTDTQYF. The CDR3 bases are TGTGCCAGCGCCCTCGGGTGGCAGGGCGGAGGCACAGATACGCAGTATTTT.